Listed below are T cell receptor beta chains from one sample, sequenced in a study of blood T cell repertoires in COVID-19. Measured with immunoSEQ multiplex PCR; TCRdb has only the in-frame clones, and not every one. The sample holds about 120,000 clones; around 80% are singletons and the top ten take around 16%. The sample taken for sequencing was peripheral blood. These receptors originate from a man in his 60s with active or convalescent COVID-19. The CDR3 runs from the conserved cysteine through the conserved F or W. The order of the fields is D gene, V gene, J gene, clone size, CDR3 DNA, CDR3 protein. A D gene is named only where the DNA matches it firmly. Clone size is not always given. Where it is, it says once, few, many or a class for expanded clones.

D: TRBD2
V: TRBV5-1
J: TRBJ2-7
size: .
DNA: TGCGCCAGCCGCAAAACTAGCGGCTACGAGCAGTACTTC
CDR3: CASRKTSGYEQYF

D: TRBD1
V: TRBV24-1
J: TRBJ2-3
size: .
DNA: TGTGCCACCAGTGATGGGGACAGGGAGACAGATACGCAGTATTTT
CDR3: CATSDGDRETDTQYF

D: .
V: TRBV5-4
J: TRBJ2-1
size: few
DNA: TGTGCCAGCCATCAGAGGGCAGCCTTACGCTACAATGAGCAGTTCTTC
CDR3: CASHQRAALRYNEQFF

D: .
V: TRBV6-2/TRBV6-3
J: TRBJ1-1
size: .
DNA: TGTGCCAGCAGTCTTGACGGGGAAAGCACTGAAGCTTTCTTT
CDR3: CASSLDGESTEAFF

D: .
V: TRBV3-1/TRBV3-2
J: TRBJ1-1
size: .
DNA: TGTGCCAGCAGCCAACGAAACAGTCAAGCTTTCTTT
CDR3: CASSQRNSQAFF

D: .
V: TRBV6-2/TRBV6-3
J: TRBJ2-1
size: .
DNA: TGTGCCAGCAGTTGGGCAGGTCCCTACAATGAGCAGTTCTTC
CDR3: CASSWAGPYNEQFF

D: TRBD2
V: TRBV4-1
J: TRBJ2-1
size: .
DNA: TGCGCCAGCAGCCCGGTTAGCGGGCGATCCTCCTACAATGAGCAGTTCTTC
CDR3: CASSPVSGRSSYNEQFF

D: .
V: TRBV4-3
J: TRBJ2-2
size: few
DNA: TGCGCCAGCAGCCAAGAAGTCGGACACAACACCGGGGAGCTGTTTTTT
CDR3: CASSQEVGHNTGELFF

D: .
V: TRBV11-3
J: TRBJ1-1
size: .
DNA: TGTGCCAGCAGCCGTACAGTGAACACTGAAGCTTTCTTT
CDR3: CASSRTVNTEAFF

D: .
V: TRBV19
J: TRBJ2-2
size: once
DNA: TGTGCCAGTAGTATGCTGCGGATCGGAGCCGGGGAGCTGTTTTTT
CDR3: CASSMLRIGAGELFF

D: .
V: TRBV28
J: TRBJ2-3
size: .
DNA: TGTGCCAGCAGTTTGGCGACAGGACTTGGGTCGATCACAGATACGCAGTATTTT
CDR3: CASSLATGLGSITDTQYF

D: .
V: TRBV2
J: TRBJ2-1
size: .
DNA: TGTGCCAGCGGTCGTGGGACACCTACCTGGGGGCAGTTCTTC
CDR3: CASGRGTPTWGQFF

D: .
V: TRBV18
J: TRBJ2-6
size: .
DNA: TGTGCCAGCTCACCCTCGTTGACAGGGACTCCTGGGGCCAACGTCCTGACTTTC
CDR3: CASSPSLTGTPGANVLTF

D: .
V: TRBV30
J: TRBJ1-5
size: once
DNA: TGTGCCCCGTACCAAGTCGACACTAGCAATCAGCCCCAGCATTTT
CDR3: CAPYQVDTSNQPQHF

D: .
V: TRBV25-1
J: TRBJ1-1
size: .
DNA: TGTGCCAGCAGGACACTCACATGGGAAGCTTTCTTT
CDR3: CASRTLTWEAFF

D: TRBD1
V: TRBV28
J: TRBJ2-3
size: once
DNA: TGTGCCAGCAGTTTCCGGGACAGGGTGGATACGCAGTATTTT
CDR3: CASSFRDRVDTQYF

D: TRBD1
V: TRBV7-9
J: TRBJ1-2
size: .
DNA: TGTGCCAGCAGCATCACAGGGGCGGACGGATATGGCTACACCTTC
CDR3: CASSITGADGYGYTF

D: TRBD1
V: TRBV5-1
J: TRBJ2-3
size: .
DNA: TGCGCCAGCAGTTCGACAGGGGGCGCAGATACGCAGTATTTT
CDR3: CASSSTGGADTQYF

D: .
V: TRBV27
J: TRBJ1-1
size: few
DNA: TGTGCCAGCAGTCCAAGGACAGCGGAAACTGAAGCTTTCTTT
CDR3: CASSPRTAETEAFF

D: TRBD1
V: TRBV7-9
J: TRBJ1-1
size: .
DNA: TGTGCCAGCAGCCCTCAAGGGGGCGCGCGCACTGAAGCTTTCTTT
CDR3: CASSPQGGARTEAFF

D: TRBD1
V: TRBV5-6
J: TRBJ2-2
size: .
DNA: TGTGCCAGCAGCTCCAAGGACAGGTTACGTACCGGGGAGCTGTTTTTT
CDR3: CASSSKDRLRTGELFF

D: TRBD2
V: TRBV24-1
J: TRBJ2-3
size: .
DNA: TGTGCCACCAGTGATTTGTTGACTAGCGGGAGCACAGATACGCAGTATTTT
CDR3: CATSDLLTSGSTDTQYF

D: .
V: TRBV7-6
J: TRBJ1-1
size: few
DNA: TGTGCCAGCACCGAAATTACAGGGCCGTTAACTGAAGCTTTCTTT
CDR3: CASTEITGPLTEAFF

D: TRBD2
V: TRBV4-1
J: TRBJ2-5
size: .
DNA: TGCGCCAGCAGCCAAGGGGGGGGACTGAGCCAAGAGACCCAGTACTTC
CDR3: CASSQGGGLSQETQYF

D: TRBD1
V: TRBV10-3
J: TRBJ2-7
size: .
DNA: TGTGCCATCAACGAAGCCGACAGGGGGCTTGGTTACGAGCAGTACTTC
CDR3: CAINEADRGLGYEQYF

D: TRBD1
V: TRBV9
J: TRBJ1-6
size: .
DNA: TGTGCCAGCAGCGTAGGTTCTTTGGGGACAGGTTCACTCCTCCACTTT
CDR3: CASSVGSLGTGSLLHF

D: .
V: TRBV9
J: TRBJ2-1
size: .
DNA: TGTGCCAGCAGCAAGGAGGGTTTGGGCGAGCAGTTCTTC
CDR3: CASSKEGLGEQFF

D: .
V: TRBV4-1
J: TRBJ2-7
size: many
DNA: TGCGCCAGCAGTCTCTCGGGAGACTACGAGCAGTACTTC
CDR3: CASSLSGDYEQYF